Below are 28 T cell receptor beta chains sequenced from a single sample in a study of post-analysis software for immune sequencing data. Unique molecular identifiers were carried by the TCR beta cDNA libraries. TCRdb analysed the PCR reads with MiXCR anew, one entry per CDR3 protein. Of roughly 400,000 distinct CDR3 sequences detected, 39% appear once; the ten largest clones hold approximately 7.7%. Study outcomes and limitations: TRBV5-6, TRBV5-1 and TRBV20-1 were among 4 or 5 TRBV segments more frequent in patients than controls.

The antigens these receptors bind are not known. Sequencing used blood. Receptor source: a girl under 10 years old with multiple sclerosis.

This clonotype has a handful of counts. V gene TRBV3-1 combines with J gene TRBJ1-2; D not certain. The CDR3 has 12 residues. CDR1 LGHDT and CDR2 YNNKEL come from the germline V gene (reference sequence). V was cut by 0 bases and J by 8 bases, with 7 bases left in between. This CDR3 reads CASSQDPEGYTF. The DNA for the CDR3 is TGTGCCAGCAGCCAAGACCCCGAGGGCTACACCTTC.

This clonotype appeared a few times. The rearrangement joins TRBV2 to TRBJ2-7; D might be TRBD2 (6 bases). The CDR3 totals 11 residues. V was pared by 6 bases and J by 12 bases, with 15 bases between. Per germline, CDR1 SNHLY and CDR2 FYNNEI. Written as DNA, the CDR3 is TGTGCCAGCAGGAGACGGGAGAATGGGTACTTC. Translation: CASRRRENGYF.

The J gene is TRBJ2-7, the V gene TRBV7-9, with 11 bases fitting TRBD2. Germline V CDR1 and CDR2: SEHNR, FQNEAQ (reference sequence). J gave up 2 bases and V 5 bases, and 11 bases lay outside the gene matches. The CDR3 totals 17 residues. CDR3 sequence reads: CASSPLLGGLAAYEQYF. The CDR3 region has the DNA TGTGCCAGCAGCCCTCTCTTAGGGGGACTAGCGGCCTACGAGCAGTACTTC.

This clonotype was counted between two and nine times. The chain is built from TRBV10-3 and TRBJ1-2, with D tentatively TRBD1 (5 bases). With 10 bases removed from V and 2 bases from J, the gap between germline ends came to 17 bases. Germline CDR1 reads ENHRY; CDR2 reads SYGVKD. The CDR3 is 14 residues long. The CDR3, as DNA: TGTGCCACTGGAAATCCCGGGGCCAACTATGGCTACACCTTC. This encodes CATGNPGANYGYTF.

The chain is built from TRBV29-1 and TRBJ2-3; 9 positions match TRBD1. V shed 2 bases and J 1 base; nucleotides not matched to a gene: 10. CDR3 size: 17 residues. Germline values: CDR1 SQVTM, CDR2 ANQGSEA. Here the CDR3 DNA reads TGCAGCGTTGAAAGGGAGACAGGGGGGAGTCGCACAGATACGCAGTATTTT. Translated, it gives CSVERETGGSRTDTQYF.

The rearrangement joins TRBV4-3 to TRBJ2-7, with 8 bases that match TRBD1. CDR1 and CDR2 from the germline V gene are LGHNA and YSLEER. There are 16 residues in the CDR3. The V and J ends lost 0 bases and 4 bases, in that order; junction bases with no gene match: 8. In nucleotides, the CDR3 is TGCGCCAGCAGCCAAGACGGACAGGGAACCCCTTACGAGCAGTACTTC. This codes for CASSQDGQGTPYEQYF.

This clonotype was seen just once. The V call is TRBV5-6, the J call TRBJ2-5; D is possibly TRBD1 (5 bases). The CDR3 runs 16 residues. Looked up from germline, CDR1 is SGHDT and CDR2 is YYEEEE. V dropped 0 bases and J dropped 1 base, with 13 bases sitting between them. CDR3 DNA: TGTGCCAGCAGCTTGGGCAGCAGGGCGTCCCAAGAGACCCAGTACTTC. It encodes CASSLGSRASQETQYF.

The table lists this clonotype with a few counts. The rearrangement uses TRBV18 and TRBJ1-2, with 7 nucleotides matching TRBD1. This CDR3 is 14 amino acids long. The germline V gene has CDR1 KGHSH and CDR2 LQKENI. After removal of 1 base from V and 3 bases from J, the junction contained 2 bases not matched to a gene. CDR3 protein: CASSPQGADYGYTF. CDR3 coding DNA: TGTGCCAGCTCACCACAGGGGGCCGACTATGGCTACACCTTC.

This clonotype has a handful of counts. The genes are TRBV6-1 and TRBJ2-5; D ambiguous. The CDR3 sequence is 13 residues long. CDR1 and CDR2 (germline): MNHNS, SASEGT. Trimming removed 2 bases at V and 5 bases at J, with 9 bases between. This chain's CDR3 is CASSELGGETQYF. The CDR3 DNA is TGTGCCAGCAGTGAATTGGGTGGCGAGACCCAGTACTTC.

In its sample, this clonotype was seen once. V usage is TRBV2 and J usage is TRBJ1-2; TRBD1 aligns across 9 bases. Germline-derived CDR1 and CDR2 are SNHLY and FYNNEI. This CDR3 is built from 14 residues. Germline trimming cut 5 bases from V and 8 bases from J; bases unmatched to any gene: 9. CDR3 nucleotides: TGTGCCAGCAGTCCCGACGGGACAGGGCCCGGCTACACCTTC. Encoded protein: CASSPDGTGPGYTF.

This clonotype was seen a few times. The chain combines TRBV20-1 with TRBJ1-1; D is ambiguous. Trimming took off 7 bases at V and 4 bases at J, with 13 bases between the two ends. The germline CDR1 and CDR2 sequences are DFQATT and SNEGSKA (reference sequence). The CDR3 sequence is 12 residues long. The CDR3 sequence is CSVRRGFTEAFF. CDR3 in DNA: TGCAGTGTTCGGCGGGGATTCACTGAAGCTTTCTTT.

The chain links TRBV24-1 to TRBJ2-1, with D unclear. The V end was cut by 4 bases, the J end by 7 bases, with 13 bases between. Per germline, CDR1 KGHDR and CDR2 SFDVKD. This CDR3 has 14 amino acids. DNA for the CDR3: TGTGCCACCAGTGACCCGGACCCGAGGAATGAGCAGTTCTTC. Its protein is CATSDPDPRNEQFF.

V usage is TRBV6-6 and J usage is TRBJ2-5, with D possibly being TRBD2 (6 bases). The CDR3 is made up of 15 amino acids. CDR1 MNHNY and CDR2 SVGAGI come from the germline V gene (reference sequence). V lost 2 bases to trimming and J lost 11 bases, with 21 bases between them. This CDR3 is CASSYTSLVSYKQYF. CDR3 coding DNA: TGTGCCAGCAGTTACACTAGCCTGGTCTCCTACAAGCAGTACTTC.

The CDR3 nucleotides are TGTGCCAGCAGCGTTGGCACTAGCGGGACCACAGATACGCAGTATTTT. This encodes CASSVGTSGTTDTQYF. The genes are TRBV9 and TRBJ2-3; TRBD2 agrees at 10 bases. The length of the CDR3 is 16 residues. The germline V gene encodes CDR1 SGDLS and CDR2 YYNGEE. After removal of 2 bases from V and 2 bases from J, the junction contained 5 bases not matched to a gene.

This clonotype has more than one count but fewer than ten. The CDR3 DNA is TGTGCCAGCAGCCCCGGACACATTAATCAGCCCCAGCATTTT. Translating it yields CASSPGHINQPQHF. V usage is TRBV6-5 and J usage is TRBJ1-5, with D perhaps matching TRBD1 (5 bases). The CDR3 runs 14 residues. V was clipped by 6 bases and J by 4 bases, with 13 bases between them. Germline V gives CDR1 MNHEY, CDR2 SVGAGI.

This clonotype has just one count. The genes are TRBV10-2 and TRBJ1-2; no definite D call. The CDR3 has 13 residues. The germline gives CDR1 WSHSY, CDR2 SAAADI. V lost 4 bases and J 8 bases, leaving 14 bases between the germline ends. The DNA of the CDR3 is TGCGCCAGCAGTGCTGGTAGGGTAAGCGGCTACACCTTC. It is translated as CASSAGRVSGYTF.

This chain uses TRBV18 with TRBJ1-4, with D perhaps TRBD1 (5 bases). Per the germline V gene, CDR1 is KGHSH and CDR2 is LQKENI. This CDR3 region has 16 residues. V was clipped by 3 bases and J by 10 bases, with 21 bases between them. The CDR3 DNA is TGTGCCAGCTCACCTGGTAACCCGACAGTGGGGAGAAAACTGTTTTTT. This gives the protein CASSPGNPTVGRKLFF.

This chain connects TRBV27 to TRBJ2-5; 11 bases are a match to TRBD2. TRBJ2-7 explains the end of the DNA better; the J call may be wrong. Germline CDR1 MNHEY, CDR2 SMNVEV (reference sequence). This CDR3 has 15 residues. CDR3: CASSSLAGGTYEQYF. DNA of the CDR3: TGTGCCAGCAGTTCCCTAGCGGGGGGAACCTACGAGCAGTACTTC.

V is TRBV5-4 and J is TRBJ1-1; TRBD1 is a possible D gene (6 bases). Per the germline V gene, CDR1 is SGHNT and CDR2 is YYREEE (reference sequence). CDR3 length: 15 residues. V was clipped by 4 bases and J by 1 base, with 14 bases between them. CDR3: CASSLTVQGNTEAFF. In DNA form, the CDR3 reads TGTGCCAGCAGCCTCACCGTACAGGGGAACACTGAAGCTTTCTTT.

The chain joins TRBV7-2 to TRBJ2-5, with 8 bases aligning to TRBD2. Germline values: CDR1 SGHTA, CDR2 FQGNSA. There are 14 residues in the CDR3. The ends lost 1 base at V and 5 bases at J; junction bases unmatched: 3. DNA for the CDR3: TGTGCCAGCAGCTTAGACGGGAGGGGGGAGACCCAGTACTTC. Encoded protein: CASSLDGRGETQYF.

The chain recombines TRBV6-2 or TRBV6-3 with TRBJ2-7; no firm D call. CDR3 length: 12 amino acids. Germline CDR1 reads MNHEY; CDR2 reads SVGEGT. V lost 8 bases and J lost 3, with 11 bases in between. The CDR3 DNA reads TGTGCCAGCGGGCAAAACTTCTACGAGCAGTACTTC. Protein product: CASGQNFYEQYF.

V usage is TRBV20-1 and J usage is TRBJ1-6; a weak D match, TRBD1 (6 bases). Germline CDR1 and CDR2: DFQATT and SNEGSKA (reference sequence). This CDR3 is 16 amino acids long. Between the trimmed V and J ends, which lost 0 bases and 6 bases, there was a span of 15 bases. CDR3 in amino acids: CSARDPRGGGNSPLHF. The CDR3 DNA reads as TGCAGTGCTAGAGATCCGCGAGGGGGAGGTAATTCACCCCTCCACTTT.

This clonotype was seen ten or more times. J is TRBJ2-1 and V is TRBV7-9, with TRBD2 matching 10 bases. Germline CDR1 is SEHNR and CDR2 is FQNEAQ (reference sequence). This CDR3 is 15 amino acids long. V lost 5 bases, J lost 7 bases, and 8 bases stayed unmatched. In DNA form, the CDR3 reads TGTGCCAGCAGCCGTAGCGGGAGGAAAGGGAATGAGCAGTTCTTC. Amino acid sequence: CASSRSGRKGNEQFF. Based on the CDR3 plus reference TRBV7-9 and TRBJ2-1, the full variable domain is DTGVSQNPRHKITKRGQNVTFRCDPISEHNRLYWYRQTLGQGPEFLTYFQNEAQLEKSRLLSDRFSAERPKGSFSTLEIQRTEQGDSAMYLCASSRSGRKGNEQFFGPGTRLTVL.

This sequence joins TRBV5-6 and TRBJ2-1; 9 bases map to TRBD1. Germline assignment: CDR1 SGHDT and CDR2 YYEEEE. V shed 5 bases and J 8 bases; nucleotides not matched to a gene: 17. CDR3 length: 17 residues. The CDR3 DNA reads TGTGCCAGCAGTTTTGTTGGGACAGGGAGCACGGGCGATGAGCAGTTCTTC. This gives the protein CASSFVGTGSTGDEQFF. Drawing the rest from reference TRBV5-6 and TRBJ2-1, the complete variable domain is DAGVTQSPTHLIKTRGQQVTLRCSPKSGHDTVSWYQQALGQGPQFIFQYYEEEERQRGNFPDRFSGHQFPNYSSELNVNALLLGDSALYLCASSFVGTGSTGDEQFFGPGTRLTVL.

The J gene is TRBJ1-4, the V gene TRBV7-2; TRBD1 matches at 8 bases. The CDR3 extends over 15 amino acids. Trimming removed 2 bases from V and 8 bases from J; junction bases left unmatched: 7. Per the germline V gene, CDR1 is SGHTA and CDR2 is FQGNSA. The CDR3 region is CASSLRPQGGEKLFF. The CDR3 DNA follows: TGTGCCAGCAGCTTAAGGCCACAGGGGGGGGAAAAACTGTTTTTT. The full variable domain, its missing parts supplied by reference TRBV7-2 and TRBJ1-4, is GAGVSQSPSNKVTEKGKDVELRCDPISGHTALYWYRQSLGQGLEFLIYFQGNSAPDKSGLPSDRFSAERTGGSVSTLTIQRTQQEDSAVYLCASSLRPQGGEKLFFGSGTQLSVL.

This chain connects TRBV12-3 or TRBV12-4 to TRBJ2-1; either TRBD1 or TRBD2 may supply D (6 bases each). CDR3 length: 16 residues. Trimming cost V 1 base and J 5 bases, with 15 bases left between them. The CDR3 DNA reads TGTGCCAGCAGTTTAGGGGAGGACAGCCTCAACAATGAGCAGTTCTTC. Protein product: CASSLGEDSLNNEQFF.

The CDR3 bases are TGTGCCAGCAGCGAACAGGGTCGGAATTCACCCCTCCACTTT. As protein: CASSEQGRNSPLHF. The V and J genes are TRBV7-3 and TRBJ1-6, with D perhaps TRBD1 (6 bases). The CDR3 has 14 amino acids. CDR1 and CDR2 (germline): SGHTA, FQGTGA. V lost 5 bases and J lost 7, with 12 bases in between.

The V call is TRBV4-3, the J call TRBJ2-7; no clear D. This CDR3 has 14 amino acids. V was shortened by 4 bases and J by 3 bases, with 13 bases between the two germline ends. Germline V lookup: CDR1 LGHNA, CDR2 YSLEER. The CDR3 DNA sequence: TGCGCCAGCAGCCCAGCGATTCTGAACTACGAGCAGTACTTC. Its protein is CASSPAILNYEQYF.